A selection of T cell receptor beta chains follows, all from one sample in a study of cytomegalovirus exposure and HLA in healthy donors. This table comes from immunoSEQ multiplex PCR, and its TCRdb copy is limited to in-frame clones, with some not included. Recorded for this sample: approximately 47,000 clones. The source material was PBMCs. These receptors were collected from a male donor in good health and CMV-seronegative. Each CDR3 is given with its conserved first and last residue.

cdr3_length v_call cdr3_aa
14 TRBV7-9 CASRGGVSYNEQFF
15 TRBV5-4 CASSSGGGPRDEQFF
18 TRBV13 CAVPLGTSGGQGRDTQYF
12 TRBV30 CAWSPAGTEAFF
15 TRBV19 CASSMGPGGLDTQYF
15 TRBV9 CASSVQIGGTDTQYF
14 TRBV5-4 CASMGQGGTDTQYF
15 TRBV4-2 CAGSQEIAGADTQYF
22 TRBV4-2 CASSHQVQAWTLQGRWTLEAFF
15 TRBV30 CAWSVGQGLQETQYF
15 TRBV6-1 CASRWGQNSAYEQYF
14 TRBV5-8 CASSLTESGYEQYF
14 TRBV19 CASSMKGAGQPQHF
16 TRBV18 CASSPSAVSFGYEQYF
13 TRBV6-5 CASSPDSFSPLHF
13 TRBV6-5 CASIGTPNTEAFF
17 TRBV4-2 CASSQEDRGTSFYEQYF
14 TRBV5-1 CASRSQGSNTEAFF
13 TRBV30 CAWNPFSDTEAFF
16 TRBV4-1 CASSQVLHGAAYEQYF
15 TRBV19 CASRQDRAGANVLTF
14 TRBV6-1 CASSEVWRDYEQYF
16 TRBV4-1 CASSLEAAGASDTQYF
11 TRBV27 CASSRGLDRYF
11 TRBV20-1 CSVRRDYGYTF
15 TRBV11-2 CASSLRGGFSYEQYF
15 TRBV29-1 CSVPGQGLQSYGYTF
13 TRBV29-1 CSVAGRAESEAFF
15 TRBV7-3 CASTSGAGGTDTQYF
17 TRBV15 CATSRDQWAVPNTEAFF
15 TRBV19 CASSRSGQMNTEAFF
14 TRBV13 CASSLMQGRATQYF
15 TRBV19 CASSPYRDRDGGYTF
15 TRBV30 CAWSPKGTGETEAFF
15 TRBV7-6 CASSLGTGHTDTQYF
14 TRBV30 CAWSVPGSNQPQHF
16 TRBV18 CASSPTSGGQVDTQYF
15 TRBV5-6 CASSLGVASNQPQHF
14 TRBV5-1 CASSWGGQNDGYTF
17 TRBV5-6 CASSGETTGRGLTEAFF
14 TRBV7-6 CASSPASGYNEQFF
15 TRBV19 CASSIRQGTNTEAFF
13 TRBV6-1 CASSEERTYGYTF
14 TRBV4-1 CASSQIGQGNEQFF
13 TRBV10-1 CASSPLPYGGYTF
12 TRBV6-5 CAAGTGAYEQYF
15 TRBV19 CASSADARGNQPQHF
16 TRBV7-9 CASSLAAQDGVYGYTF
11 TRBV30 CAWGGAHEQFF
13 TRBV19 CASRDKGLDEQYF
15 TRBV7-8 CASSSGTGQGYGYTF
18 TRBV6-4 CASSDKLSTGGSTDTQYF
12 TRBV30 CAWKVLGDIQYF
17 TRBV9 CASSVGQGLSLNTEAFF
12 TRBV6-6 CASSQDYYEQYF
14 TRBV30 CAWSVRERFYGYTF